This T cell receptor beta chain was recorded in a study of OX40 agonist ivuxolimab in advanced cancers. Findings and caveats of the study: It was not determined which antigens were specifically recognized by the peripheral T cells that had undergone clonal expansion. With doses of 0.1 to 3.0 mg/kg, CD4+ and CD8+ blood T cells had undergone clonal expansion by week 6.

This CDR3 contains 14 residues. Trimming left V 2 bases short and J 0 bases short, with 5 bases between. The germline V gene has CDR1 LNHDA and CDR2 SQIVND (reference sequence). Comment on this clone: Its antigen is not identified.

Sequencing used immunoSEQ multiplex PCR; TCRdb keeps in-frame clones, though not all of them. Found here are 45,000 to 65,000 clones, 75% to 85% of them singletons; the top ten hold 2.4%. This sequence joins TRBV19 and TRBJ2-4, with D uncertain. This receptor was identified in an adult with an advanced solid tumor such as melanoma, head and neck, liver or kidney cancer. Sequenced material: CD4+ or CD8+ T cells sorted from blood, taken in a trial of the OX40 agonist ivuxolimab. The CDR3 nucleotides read TGTGCCAGTAGTATAAGAGGAGCCAAAAACATTCAGTACTTC. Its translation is CASSIRGAKNIQYF.